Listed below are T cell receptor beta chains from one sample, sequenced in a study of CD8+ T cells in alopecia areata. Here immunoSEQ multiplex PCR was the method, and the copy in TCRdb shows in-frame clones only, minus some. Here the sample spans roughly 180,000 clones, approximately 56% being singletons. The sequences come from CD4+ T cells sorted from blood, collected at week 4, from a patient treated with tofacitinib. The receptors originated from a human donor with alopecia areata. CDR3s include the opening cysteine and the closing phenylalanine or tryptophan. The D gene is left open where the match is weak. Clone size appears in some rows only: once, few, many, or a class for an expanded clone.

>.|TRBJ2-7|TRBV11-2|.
CASSLKGYEQYF
TGTGCCAGCAGCTTAAAGGGCTACGAGCAGTACTTC
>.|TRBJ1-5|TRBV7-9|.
CASSSGGSNQPQHF
TGTGCCAGCAGCTCCGGGGGGAGCAATCAGCCCCAGCATTTT
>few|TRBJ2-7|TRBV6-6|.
CASSYSERGASYEQYF
TGTGCCAGCAGTTACTCGGAACGGGGGGCCTCCTACGAGCAGTACTTC
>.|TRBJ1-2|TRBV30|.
CAWSASFGYTF
TGTGCCTGGAGTGCCTCCTTCGGCTACACCTTC
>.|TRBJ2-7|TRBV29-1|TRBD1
CSVEWRQGGHYEQYF
TGCAGCGTTGAATGGAGACAGGGGGGACACTACGAGCAGTACTTC
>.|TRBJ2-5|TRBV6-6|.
CASTGQLGAQYF
TGTGCCAGCACGGGGCAGCTGGGGGCCCAGTACTTC
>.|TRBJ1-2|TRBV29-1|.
CSVEDRGAAYGYTF
TGCAGCGTTGAGGATAGGGGCGCCGCCTATGGCTACACCTTC
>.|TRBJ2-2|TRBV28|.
CASSTSGQSTGELFF
TGTGCCAGCAGTACCTCCGGGCAGTCCACCGGGGAGCTGTTTTTT
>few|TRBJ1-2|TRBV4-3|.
CASSQVMGTYGYTF
TGCGCCAGCAGCCAAGTGATGGGGACCTATGGCTACACCTTC
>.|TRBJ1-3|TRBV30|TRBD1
CAWMGGQRNTIYF
TGTGCCTGGATGGGGGGACAGAGAAACACCATATATTTT
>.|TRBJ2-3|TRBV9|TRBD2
CASSVRGGLTDTQYF
TGTGCCAGCAGCGTACGGGGGGGCCTAACAGATACGCAGTATTTT
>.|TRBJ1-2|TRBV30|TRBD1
CAWRVHPPTGADGYTF
TGTGCCTGGAGGGTCCACCCACCGACAGGGGCTGACGGCTACACCTTC
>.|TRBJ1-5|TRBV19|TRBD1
CASSIEGQNSNQPQHF
TGTGCCAGTAGTATAGAGGGACAGAATAGCAATCAGCCCCAGCATTTT
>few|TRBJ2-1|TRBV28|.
CASSRADEQFF
TGTGCCAGCAGCAGGGCCGATGAGCAGTTCTTC
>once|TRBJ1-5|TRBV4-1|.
CASSQIYSNQPQHF
TGCGCCAGCAGCCAGATATATAGCAATCAGCCCCAGCATTTT
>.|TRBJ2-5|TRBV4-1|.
CASSRGIQETQYF
TGCGCCAGCAGCCGGGGCATTCAAGAGACCCAGTACTTC
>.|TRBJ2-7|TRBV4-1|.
CASSQDSGRYSLYEQYF
TGCGCCAGCAGCCAAGACTCGGGACGCTACAGTCTCTACGAGCAGTACTTC
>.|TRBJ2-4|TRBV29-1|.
CSVEVALAKNIQYF
TGCAGCGTTGAAGTAGCCTTAGCCAAAAACATTCAGTACTTC
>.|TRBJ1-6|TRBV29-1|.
CSVRGSRNSPLHF
TGCAGCGTAAGAGGTAGCCGAAATTCACCCCTCCACTTT
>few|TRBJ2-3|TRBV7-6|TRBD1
CASSGDRGDTQYF
TGTGCCAGCAGCGGAGACAGGGGCGATACGCAGTATTTT
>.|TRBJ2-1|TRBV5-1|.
CASSLARYWDNYNEQFF
TGCGCCAGCAGCTTGGCACGGTACTGGGACAACTACAATGAGCAGTTCTTC
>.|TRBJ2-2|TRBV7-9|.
CASSLAGYTGELFF
TGTGCCAGCAGCTTAGCGGGTTACACCGGGGAGCTGTTTTTT
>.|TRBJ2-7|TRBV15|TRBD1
CATSRDRASYEQYF
TGTGCCACCAGCAGGGACAGGGCTAGCTACGAGCAGTACTTC
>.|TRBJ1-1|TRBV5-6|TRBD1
CASILMNRGTEAFF
TGTGCCAGCATCCTAATGAACAGGGGAACTGAAGCTTTCTTT
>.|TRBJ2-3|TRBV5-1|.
CASSLDLDDTQYF
TGCGCCAGCAGCTTGGACCTTGATGATACGCAGTATTTT
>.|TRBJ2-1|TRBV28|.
CASKKYNEQFF
TGTGCCAGCAAAAAGTACAATGAGCAGTTCTTC
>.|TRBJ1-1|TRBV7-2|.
CASSHKAGTGNTEAFF
TGTGCCAGCAGCCACAAAGCCGGAACAGGGAACACTGAAGCTTTCTTT
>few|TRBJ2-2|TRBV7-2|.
CASSLRRQAAGELFF
TGTGCCAGCAGCTTACGTCGTCAGGCAGCCGGGGAGCTGTTTTTT
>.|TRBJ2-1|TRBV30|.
CAWSGPLDEQFF
TGTGCCTGGAGTGGCCCTCTCGATGAGCAGTTCTTC
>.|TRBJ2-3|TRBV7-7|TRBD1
CASSSGQVTDTQYF
TGTGCTAGCAGCTCAGGACAGGTCACAGATACGCAGTATTTT
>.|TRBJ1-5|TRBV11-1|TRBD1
CATQGNNQPQHF
TGTGCCACACAGGGGAACAATCAGCCCCAGCATTTT
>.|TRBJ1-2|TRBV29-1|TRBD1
CSVHLGQGASGYTF
TGCAGCGTCCATCTCGGACAGGGGGCCTCTGGCTACACCTTC
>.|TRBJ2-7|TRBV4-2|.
CASSQDREDYEQYF
TGTGCCAGCAGCCAGGACCGGGAAGACTACGAGCAGTACTTC
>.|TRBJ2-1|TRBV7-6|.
CASSPRLRPGSYNEQFF
TGTGCCAGCAGCCCCCGCCTCAGGCCGGGGTCCTACAATGAGCAGTTCTTC
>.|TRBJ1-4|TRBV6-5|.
CASSSRGTANEKLFF
TGTGCCAGCAGTTCCCGGGGGACGGCTAATGAAAAACTGTTTTTT
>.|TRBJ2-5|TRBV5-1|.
CASSLTGKETQYF
TGCGCCAGCAGTCTCACAGGAAAAGAGACCCAGTACTTC
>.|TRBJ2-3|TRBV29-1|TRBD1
CSVDGGQGGADTQYF
TGCAGCGTTGATGGGGGACAGGGGGGCGCAGATACGCAGTATTTT
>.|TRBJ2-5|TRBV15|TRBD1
CATSRDLGQGQETQYF
TGTGCCACCAGCAGAGATCTTGGACAGGGGCAAGAGACCCAGTACTTC
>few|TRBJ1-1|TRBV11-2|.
CASSLDRESTEAFF
TGTGCCAGCAGCTTAGATCGAGAGAGCACTGAAGCTTTCTTT
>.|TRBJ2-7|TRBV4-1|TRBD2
CASSQRRLAGGPDYEQYF
TGCGCCAGCAGCCAACGGCGGCTAGCGGGGGGGCCCGACTACGAGCAGTACTTC
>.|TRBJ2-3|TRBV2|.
CASSRNGGVDTQYF
TGTGCCAGCAGTCGGAACGGGGGTGTGGATACGCAGTATTTT
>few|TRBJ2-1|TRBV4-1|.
CASSPGTKYNEQFF
TGCGCCAGCAGTCCCGGGACAAAGTACAATGAGCAGTTCTTC
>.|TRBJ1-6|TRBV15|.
CATSRVVGWGNNSPLHF
TGTGCCACCAGCAGAGTCGTGGGCTGGGGAAATAATTCACCCCTCCACTTT